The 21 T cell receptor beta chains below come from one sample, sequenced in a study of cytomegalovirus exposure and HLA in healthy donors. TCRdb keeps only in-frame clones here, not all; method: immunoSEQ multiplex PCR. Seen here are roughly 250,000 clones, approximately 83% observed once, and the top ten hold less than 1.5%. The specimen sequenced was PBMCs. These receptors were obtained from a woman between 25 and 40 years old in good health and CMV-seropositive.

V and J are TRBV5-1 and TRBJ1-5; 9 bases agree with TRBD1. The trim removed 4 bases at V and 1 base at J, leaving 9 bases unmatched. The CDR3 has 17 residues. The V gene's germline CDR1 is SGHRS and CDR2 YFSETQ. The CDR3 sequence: CASSVYRGLGSNQPQHF. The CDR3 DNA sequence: TGCGCCAGCAGCGTCTACAGGGGGCTAGGGAGCAATCAGCCCCAGCATTTT.

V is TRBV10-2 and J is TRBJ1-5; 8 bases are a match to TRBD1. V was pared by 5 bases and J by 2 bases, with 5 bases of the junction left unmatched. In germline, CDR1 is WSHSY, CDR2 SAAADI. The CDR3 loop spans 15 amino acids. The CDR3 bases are TGCGCCAGCAGTAAACAGGGGGATGGCAATCAGCCCCAGCATTTT. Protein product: CASSKQGDGNQPQHF.

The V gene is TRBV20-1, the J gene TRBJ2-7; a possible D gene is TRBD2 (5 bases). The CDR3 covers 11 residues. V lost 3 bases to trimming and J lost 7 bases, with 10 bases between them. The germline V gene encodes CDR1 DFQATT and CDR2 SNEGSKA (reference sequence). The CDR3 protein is CSASGPGEQYF. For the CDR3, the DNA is TGCAGTGCTAGCGGACCGGGAGAGCAGTACTTC.

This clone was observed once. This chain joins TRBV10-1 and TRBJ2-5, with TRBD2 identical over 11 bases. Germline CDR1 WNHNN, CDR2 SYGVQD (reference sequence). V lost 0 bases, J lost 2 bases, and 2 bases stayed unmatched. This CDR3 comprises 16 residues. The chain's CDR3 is CASSESLAGGQETQYF. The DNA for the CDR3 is TGCGCCAGCAGTGAGTCGCTAGCGGGAGGACAAGAGACCCAGTACTTC.

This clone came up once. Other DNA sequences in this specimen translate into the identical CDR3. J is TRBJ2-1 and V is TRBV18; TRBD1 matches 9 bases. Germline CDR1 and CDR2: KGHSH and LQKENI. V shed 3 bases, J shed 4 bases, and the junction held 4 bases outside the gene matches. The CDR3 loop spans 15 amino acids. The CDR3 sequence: CASSPPGTGYNEQFF. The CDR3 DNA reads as TGTGCCAGCTCACCTCCCGGGACAGGGTACAATGAGCAGTTCTTC.

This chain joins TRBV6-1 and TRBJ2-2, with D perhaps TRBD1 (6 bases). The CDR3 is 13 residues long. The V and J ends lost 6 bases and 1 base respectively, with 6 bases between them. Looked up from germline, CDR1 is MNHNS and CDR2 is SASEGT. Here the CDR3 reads CASRQGNTGELFF. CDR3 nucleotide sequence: TGTGCCAGCAGACAGGGGAACACCGGGGAGCTGTTTTTT.

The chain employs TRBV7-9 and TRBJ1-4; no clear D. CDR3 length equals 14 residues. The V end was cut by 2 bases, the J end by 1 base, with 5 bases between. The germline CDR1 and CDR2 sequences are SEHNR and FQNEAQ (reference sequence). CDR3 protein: CASSLILTNEKLFF. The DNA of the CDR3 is TGTGCCAGCAGCTTAATTCTAACTAATGAAAAACTGTTTTTT.

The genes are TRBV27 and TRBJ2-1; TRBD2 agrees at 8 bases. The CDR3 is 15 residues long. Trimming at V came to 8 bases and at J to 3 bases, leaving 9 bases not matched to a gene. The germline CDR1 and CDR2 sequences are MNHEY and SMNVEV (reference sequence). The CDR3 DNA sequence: TGTGCCAGCCATCACTTAGCGGGGCTCTACAATGAGCAGTTCTTC. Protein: CASHHLAGLYNEQFF.

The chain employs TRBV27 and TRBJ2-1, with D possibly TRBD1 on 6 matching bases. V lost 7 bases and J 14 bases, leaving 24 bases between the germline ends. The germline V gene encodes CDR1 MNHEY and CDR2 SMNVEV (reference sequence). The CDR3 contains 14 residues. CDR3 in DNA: TGTGCCAGCACCCCGGAAAGGGGGATTGAAAGGGAGTTCTTC. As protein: CASTPERGIEREFF.

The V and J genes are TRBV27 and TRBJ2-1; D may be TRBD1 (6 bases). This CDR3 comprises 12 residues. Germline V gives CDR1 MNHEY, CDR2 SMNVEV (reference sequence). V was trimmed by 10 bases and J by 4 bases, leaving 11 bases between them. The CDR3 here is CATGTLYNEQFF. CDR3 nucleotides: TGTGCCACCGGGACATTGTACAATGAGCAGTTCTTC.

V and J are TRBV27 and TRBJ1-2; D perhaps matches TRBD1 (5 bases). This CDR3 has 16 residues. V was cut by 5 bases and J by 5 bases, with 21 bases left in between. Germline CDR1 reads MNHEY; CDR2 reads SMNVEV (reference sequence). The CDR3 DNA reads TGTGCCAGCAGTGTCTTCCGGACAAAGAAAGGATATGGCTACACCTTC. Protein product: CASSVFRTKKGYGYTF.

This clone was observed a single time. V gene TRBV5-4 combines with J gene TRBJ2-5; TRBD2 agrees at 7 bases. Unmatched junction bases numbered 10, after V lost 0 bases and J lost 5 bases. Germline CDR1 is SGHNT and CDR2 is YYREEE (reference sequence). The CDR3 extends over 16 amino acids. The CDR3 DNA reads TGTGCCAGCAGCTTGGAAGGTCTAGCGGCCTCGGAGACCCAGTACTTC. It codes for CASSLEGLAASETQYF.

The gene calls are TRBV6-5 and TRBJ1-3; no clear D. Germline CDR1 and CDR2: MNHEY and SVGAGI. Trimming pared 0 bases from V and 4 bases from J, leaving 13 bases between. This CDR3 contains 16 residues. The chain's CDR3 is CASSYSTPGSGNTIYF. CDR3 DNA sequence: TGTGCCAGCAGTTACTCGACTCCGGGATCCGGAAACACCATATATTTT.

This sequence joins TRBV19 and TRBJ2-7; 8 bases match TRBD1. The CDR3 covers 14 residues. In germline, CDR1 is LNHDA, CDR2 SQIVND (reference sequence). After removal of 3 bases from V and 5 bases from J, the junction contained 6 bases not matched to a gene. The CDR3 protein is CASSMVDRDDEQYF. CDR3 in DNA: TGTGCCAGTAGTATGGTGGACAGGGACGACGAGCAGTACTTC. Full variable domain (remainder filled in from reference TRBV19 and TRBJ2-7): DGGITQSPKYLFRKEGQNVTLSCEQNLNHDAMYWYRQDPGQGLRLIYYSQIVNDFQKGDIAEGYSVSREKKESFPLTVTSAQKNPTAFYLCASSMVDRDDEQYFGPGTRLTVT.

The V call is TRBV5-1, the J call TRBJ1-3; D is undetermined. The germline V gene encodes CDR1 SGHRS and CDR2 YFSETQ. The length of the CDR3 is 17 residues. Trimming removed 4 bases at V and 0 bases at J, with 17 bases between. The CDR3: CASSPTPVAPSGNTIYF. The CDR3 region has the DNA TGCGCCAGCAGCCCAACCCCCGTGGCTCCCTCTGGAAACACCATATATTTT.

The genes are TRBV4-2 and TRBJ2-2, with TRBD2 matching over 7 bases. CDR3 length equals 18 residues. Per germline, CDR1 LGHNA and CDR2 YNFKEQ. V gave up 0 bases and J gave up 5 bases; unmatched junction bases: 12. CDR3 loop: CASSQEGWGEGRTGELFF. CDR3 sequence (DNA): TGTGCCAGCAGCCAAGAGGGTTGGGGGGAGGGCCGGACCGGGGAGCTGTTTTTT.

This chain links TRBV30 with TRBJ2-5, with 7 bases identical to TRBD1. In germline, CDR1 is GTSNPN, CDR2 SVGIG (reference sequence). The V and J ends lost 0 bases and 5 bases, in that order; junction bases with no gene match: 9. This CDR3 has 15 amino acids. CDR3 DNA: TGTGCCTGGAGTGTAGGGATAGGGGGCTCGGAGACCCAGTACTTC. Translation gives CAWSVGIGGSETQYF.

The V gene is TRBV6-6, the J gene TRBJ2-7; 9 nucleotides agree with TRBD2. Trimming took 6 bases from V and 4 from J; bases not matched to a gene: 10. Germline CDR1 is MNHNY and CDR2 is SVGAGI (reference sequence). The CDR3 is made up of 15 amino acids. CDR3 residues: CASSHRSGSRYEQYF. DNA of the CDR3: TGTGCCAGCAGCCACCGTAGCGGGAGTCGATACGAGCAGTACTTC.

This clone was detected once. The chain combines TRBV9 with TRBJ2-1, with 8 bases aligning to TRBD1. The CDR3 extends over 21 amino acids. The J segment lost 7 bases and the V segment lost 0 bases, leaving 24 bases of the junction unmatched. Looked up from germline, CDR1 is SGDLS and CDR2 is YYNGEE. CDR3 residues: CASSVALRTGLIADLKNEQFF. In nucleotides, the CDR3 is TGTGCCAGCAGCGTAGCTTTAAGGACAGGGTTAATAGCCGATCTTAAGAATGAGCAGTTCTTC.

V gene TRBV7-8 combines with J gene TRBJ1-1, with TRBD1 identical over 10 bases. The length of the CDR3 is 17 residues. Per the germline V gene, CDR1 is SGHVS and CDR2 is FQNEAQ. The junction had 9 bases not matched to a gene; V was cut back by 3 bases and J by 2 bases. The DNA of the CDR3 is TGTGCCAGCAGCTTCCCCGGGACAGGGGCTACAAACACTGAAGCTTTCTTT. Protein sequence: CASSFPGTGATNTEAFF.

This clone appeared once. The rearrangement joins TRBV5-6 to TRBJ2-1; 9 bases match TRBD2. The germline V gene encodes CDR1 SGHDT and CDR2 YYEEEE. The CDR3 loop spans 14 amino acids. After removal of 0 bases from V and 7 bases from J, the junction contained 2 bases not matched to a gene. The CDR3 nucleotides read TGTGCCAGCAGCTTGGGCGGGAGGGCTAATGAGCAGTTCTTC. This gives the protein CASSLGGRANEQFF.